Shown below are 20 T cell receptor beta chains from a single sample sequenced in a study of CD8 T cells in ankylosing spondylitis. TCRdb processed the 5' RACE reads anew with MiXCR; each CDR3 protein has one entry. Seen here are 150,000 or so distinct CDR3 sequences, 30% to 40% observed once, and the top ten hold about 6.3%. The sample consisted of synovial fluid, either unsorted or a sorted T cell fraction (not recorded which). These receptors were obtained from a male donor with ankylosing spondylitis.

The sample holds many counts of this clonotype. This CDR3 reads CASSSNRAGEQYF. DNA for the CDR3: TGTGCCAGCAGCTCCAACAGGGCCGGCGAGCAGTACTTC. The rearrangement uses TRBV7-2 and TRBJ2-7, with a tentative D call TRBD1 (6 bases). The CDR3 is 13 residues long. CDR1 and CDR2 from the germline V gene are SGHTA and FQGNSA. V gave up 4 bases and J gave up 6 bases, with 13 bases separating them.

The chain employs TRBV7-2 and TRBJ2-3; no reliable D call. Trimming pared 11 bases from V and 0 bases from J, leaving 15 bases between. Germline CDR1 reads SGHTA; CDR2 reads FQGNSA. The CDR3 runs 14 residues. The CDR3, as DNA: TGTGCCTCCACCAACTACCTAAGCACAGATACGCAGTATTTT. Its protein product is CASTNYLSTDTQYF.

This clonotype has a handful of counts. The genes are TRBV28 and TRBJ2-1; D might be TRBD1 (6 bases). Trimming shortened V by 6 bases and J by 4 bases, and 16 bases separated the two germline ends. The CDR3 length is 15 residues. Germline CDR1 MDHEN, CDR2 SYDVKM. The CDR3 region has the DNA TGTGCCAGCAGCCCGACAGGAGATTGGTACAATGAGCAGTTCTTC. This gives the protein CASSPTGDWYNEQFF.

The chain couples TRBV20-1 to TRBJ2-1; D possibly corresponds to TRBD1 (5 bases). The CDR3 extends over 16 amino acids. CDR1 is DFQATT and CDR2 is SNEGSKA in the germline V gene (reference sequence). Trimming pared 6 bases from V and 0 bases from J, leaving 18 bases between. CDR3 DNA: TGCAGTGCCTTCGCGGCCGACAGCAGCTCCTACAATGAGCAGTTCTTC. This translates into CSAFAADSSSYNEQFF.

The chain carries TRBV6-5 and TRBJ2-1; 10 nucleotides align to TRBD1. The CDR3 runs to 15 residues. V trimming: 5 bases; J trimming: 5 bases; junction bases outside the gene matches: 6. Germline V gives CDR1 MNHEY, CDR2 SVGAGI. The CDR3 DNA sequence: TGTGCCAGCAGTCACCCCGGGACAGGGGACAATGAGCAGTTCTTC. Protein sequence: CASSHPGTGDNEQFF.

The gene calls are TRBV19 and TRBJ1-1, with no clear D. CDR1 and CDR2 (germline): LNHDA, SQIVND (reference sequence). With 9 bases removed from V and 0 bases from J, the gap between germline ends came to 14 bases. The CDR3 length is 14 residues. The CDR3 sequence is CASYEPRLNTEAFF. CDR3 nucleotides: TGTGCCAGCTACGAACCACGCCTGAACACTGAAGCTTTCTTT.

This clonotype was recorded many times. This chain joins TRBV19 and TRBJ1-1; 7 bases are shared with TRBD1. The CDR3 extends over 14 amino acids. Germline CDR1 is LNHDA and CDR2 is SQIVND (reference sequence). The V and J ends lost 9 bases and 2 bases, in that order; junction bases with no gene match: 9. The CDR3 loop is CASSRDRVNTEAFF. The CDR3 coding sequence is TGTGCCAGCAGCCGCGACAGGGTCAACACTGAAGCTTTCTTT. The whole variable domain, filled in from reference TRBV19 and TRBJ1-1, reads DGGITQSPKYLFRKEGQNVTLSCEQNLNHDAMYWYRQDPGQGLRLIYYSQIVNDFQKGDIAEGYSVSREKKESFPLTVTSAQKNPTAFYLCASSRDRVNTEAFFGQGTRLTVV.

This chain uses TRBV7-9 with TRBJ2-7; a weak D match, TRBD1 (7 bases). The CDR3 length is 14 residues. Germline V gives CDR1 SEHNR, CDR2 FQNEAQ (reference sequence). Trimming took 3 bases from V and 6 from J, leaving 15 bases between them. The CDR3 region is CASSLGQEGAEQYF. As DNA, the CDR3 is TGTGCCAGCAGCTTGGGGCAGGAGGGGGCCGAGCAGTACTTC.

This clonotype came up a few times. The chain combines TRBV12-3 or TRBV12-4 with TRBJ2-1, with 13 bases identical to TRBD2. This CDR3 contains 19 residues. V gave up 6 bases and J gave up 4 bases; unmatched junction bases: 15. The CDR3 bases are TGTGCCAGCAGCGCAGCACCCGGGACTAGCGGGACCGCATACAATGAGCAGTTCTTC. Translated, it gives CASSAAPGTSGTAYNEQFF.

This clonotype was recorded many times. The chain uses TRBV20-1 and TRBJ1-2; maybe TRBD1 (5 bases). The ends were cut back, 0 bases at V and 6 bases at J, with 14 bases in the middle. CDR3 length equals 14 residues. CDR1 DFQATT and CDR2 SNEGSKA come from the germline V gene (reference sequence). In DNA form, the CDR3 reads TGCAGTGCTAGAGAGGCCGGGGACCAGAATGGCTACACCTTC. Its translation is CSAREAGDQNGYTF.

This clonotype has only one observation. The chain joins TRBV12-3 or TRBV12-4 to TRBJ2-3, with TRBD2 matching 9 bases. The CDR3 has 15 amino acids. V lost 3 bases to trimming and J lost 0 bases; unmatched junction nucleotides: 1. CDR3 sequence: CASSFLAGSTDTQYF. For the CDR3, the DNA is TGTGCCAGCAGTTTTCTAGCGGGGAGCACAGATACGCAGTATTTT.

The rearrangement links TRBV6-1 to TRBJ1-2; 8 nucleotides line up with TRBD1. The CDR3 is made up of 15 amino acids. Trimming at V came to 6 bases and at J to 7 bases, leaving 13 bases not matched to a gene. Germline CDR1 MNHNS, CDR2 SASEGT. CDR3 coding DNA: TGTGCCAGCAGCGGATCCAACCAGGGGGCGGGTGGCTACACCTTC. Amino acid sequence: CASSGSNQGAGGYTF.

This clonotype was detected only once. The J gene is TRBJ1-1, the V gene TRBV29-1; possible D gene TRBD1, 5 bases. The germline CDR1 and CDR2 sequences are SQVTM and ANQGSEA. Trimming took 3 bases from V and 1 from J, leaving 15 bases between them. There are 15 residues in the CDR3. The CDR3 sequence: CSVEGLRASNTEAFF. CDR3 nucleotides: TGCAGCGTTGAGGGACTTCGGGCATCGAACACTGAAGCTTTCTTT.

This clonotype was counted a few times. The V gene is TRBV5-1, the J gene TRBJ1-2, with a weak D call TRBD1 (6 bases). The length of the CDR3 is 15 residues. Trimming shortened V by 0 bases and J by 3 bases, and 12 bases separated the two germline ends. The germline CDR1 and CDR2 sequences are SGHRS and YFSETQ. CDR3 bases: TGCGCCAGCAGCTTGGTTGGGGGCTCCGACTATGGCTACACCTTC. Its translation is CASSLVGGSDYGYTF.

The genes are TRBV5-1 and TRBJ2-7, with D perhaps being TRBD1 or TRBD2 (5 bases each). CDR3 length equals 17 residues. CDR1 and CDR2 (germline): SGHRS, YFSETQ. V was pared by 3 bases and J by 2 bases, with 21 bases between. The CDR3 here is CASSSGLGRVGTYEQYF. The CDR3 nucleotides are TGCGCCAGCAGCTCGGGATTGGGCAGGGTAGGCACCTACGAGCAGTACTTC.

The CDR3 DNA is TGCGCCAGCAGCCCGCAGGGGGGGAGTGAAACCGGGGAGCTGTTTTTT. Residues: CASSPQGGSETGELFF. V is TRBV4-1 and J is TRBJ2-2; D tentatively fits TRBD1 or TRBD2 (7 bases each). The germline gives CDR1 MGHRA, CDR2 YSYEKL. The CDR3 is made up of 16 amino acids. The V end was cut by 4 bases, the J end by 5 bases, with 17 bases between.

With respect to this clonotype: Just one base apart from a much larger clone, this may be a read error. The chain recombines TRBV28 with TRBJ2-3; tentative D call: TRBD1 (7 bases). V was trimmed by 5 bases and J by 0 bases, leaving 9 bases between them. CDR3 length: 14 amino acids. Germline V CDR1 and CDR2: MDHEN, SYDVKM. This CDR3 reads CASSPGGSTDTQYF. In nucleotides, the CDR3 is TGTGCCAGCAGTCCAGGGGGGAGCACAGATACGCAGTATTTT.

In its sample, this clonotype was seen once. J is TRBJ2-3 and V is TRBV5-1; 7 positions match TRBD1. CDR1 SGHRS and CDR2 YFSETQ come from the germline V gene. The length of the CDR3 is 14 residues. V trimming: 4 bases; J trimming: 7 bases; junction bases outside the gene matches: 9. The CDR3 DNA reads TGCGCCAGCAGCCTCAGACAGGGCACGAATACGCAGTATTTT. The encoded protein is CASSLRQGTNTQYF.

This chain connects TRBV20-1 to TRBJ1-5; tentatively, D is TRBD1 (5 bases). CDR3 length: 15 amino acids. V gave up 0 bases and J gave up 2 bases, with 11 bases separating them. Germline loops: CDR1 DFQATT, CDR2 SNEGSKA (reference sequence). The CDR3 bases are TGCAGTGCTAGAGATCTCGTGGGGGGCAATCAGCCCCAGCATTTT. Translation: CSARDLVGGNQPQHF.

The rearrangement uses TRBV5-1 and TRBJ1-1; the match to TRBD1 covers 10 bases. CDR3 length: 16 amino acids. The trim removed 3 bases at V and 0 bases at J, leaving 5 bases unmatched. CDR1 and CDR2 from the germline V gene are SGHRS and YFSETQ. The DNA for the CDR3 is TGCGCCAGCAGCTCTGGACAGGGGGGGATGAACACTGAAGCTTTCTTT. Protein product: CASSSGQGGMNTEAFF.